Included here is one TCR beta chain sequence, with context. The antigen is unknown. The data were obtained in a study of post-analysis software for immune sequencing data. Tagging with unique molecular identifiers was a feature of the TCR beta cDNA libraries. TCRdb passed the PCR reads through MiXCR, listing each CDR3 protein once. The sample consists of about 820,000 distinct CDR3 sequences, approximately 50% of them appearing once. Regarding the study as a whole: Multiple sclerosis was associated with a significant reduction in normalized Chao1 diversity relative to controls. Five TRBV segments appeared more often in patients than in controls, and TRBV5-6, TRBV5-1 and TRBV20-1 were among these.

The V end lost 2 bases, the J end lost 8 bases, and 9 bases lay between the germline ends. Germline CDR1 SGDLS, CDR2 YYNGEE. CDR3 length: 12 amino acids. The chain couples TRBV9 to TRBJ2-3; a weak D match, TRBD2 (5 bases). This TCR was sampled from a girl aged 5 to 17 with multiple sclerosis. The sample taken for sequencing was blood. CDR3 coding DNA: TGTGCCAGCAGCGTCCCTGGAGGTACGCAGTATTTT. Translating gives CASSVPGGTQYF.